This T cell receptor (beta chain) was captured in a study of CD8 T cells in ankylosing spondylitis. This clonotype has ten or more counts. The CDR3 is 12 residues long. Germline CDR1 SQVTM, CDR2 ANQGSEA. Trimming cost V 2 bases and J 6 bases, with 8 bases left between them. TCRdb reprocessed the 5' RACE reads via MiXCR and lists one record per CDR3 protein. The sample holds over 150,000 distinct CDR3 sequences, roughly 18% seen once. The sample taken for sequencing was blood, either unsorted or a sorted T cell fraction (not recorded which). The chain uses TRBV29-1 and TRBJ2-1; unclear D gene. The receptor comes from a male donor aged 5 to 29 with ankylosing spondylitis or in good health (not recorded which). The CDR3 protein is CSVESNSNEQFF. The CDR3 DNA reads TGCAGCGTTGAAAGTAATTCCAATGAGCAGTTCTTC.